These T cell receptor beta chains were read from a single sample in a study of blood T cells in healthy people across ages. TCRdb reprocessed the 5' RACE reads via MiXCR and lists one record per CDR3 protein. The sample consists of about 1.1 million distinct CDR3 sequences, 30% to 40% of them appearing once. The sequenced sample was blood. The receptors originated from a man aged 18 to 35 in good health. Both conserved end residues are part of each CDR3. A D gene is named only where the DNA matches it firmly. A row's size may be missing; if present it is once, few, many or a size class.

TRBD2 | TRBJ2-1 | . | TRBV20-1 | CSAREGSGGTNEQFF | TGCAGTGCTAGAGAGGGGAGCGGGGGCACCAATGAGCAGTTCTTC
. | TRBJ1-5 | few | TRBV28 | CASSLTRPEGHQPQHF | TGTGCCAGCAGTTTGACACGACCCGAGGGTCATCAGCCCCAGCATTTT
TRBD1 | TRBJ1-2 | . | TRBV10-3 | CAIRRDSGNYGYTF | TGTGCCATCAGACGGGACAGCGGGAACTATGGCTACACCTTC
. | TRBJ1-1 | once | TRBV29-1 | CSADGAGHTEAFF | TGCAGCGCCGACGGTGCGGGGCACACTGAAGCTTTCTTT
. | TRBJ2-7 | . | TRBV28 | CASSPWARGFSYEQYF | TGTGCCAGCAGTCCCTGGGCTCGGGGGTTCTCCTACGAGCAGTACTTC
. | TRBJ2-2 | . | TRBV12-3/TRBV12-4 | CASTIGSYTGELFF | TGTGCCAGCACCATCGGGTCGTACACCGGGGAGCTGTTTTTT
. | TRBJ2-1 | . | TRBV4-3 | CASSQALGVNEQFF | TGCGCCAGCAGCCAAGCTTTAGGGGTGAATGAGCAGTTCTTC
. | TRBJ2-3 | . | TRBV7-2 | CASSSAVKTDTQYF | TGTGCCAGCAGCTCCGCTGTAAAAACAGATACGCAGTATTTT
. | TRBJ2-3 | . | TRBV30 | CAWTPGPLVGTQYF | TGTGCCTGGACCCCGGGACCCTTAGTCGGTACGCAGTATTTT
TRBD2 | TRBJ2-7 | . | TRBV7-9 | CASSLPGTSGGTPVSDEQYF | TGTGCCAGCAGCCTACCAGGGACTAGCGGGGGGACGCCCGTCTCCGACGAGCAGTACTTC
. | TRBJ1-1 | . | TRBV7-9 | CASSTGRLGSEAFF | TGTGCCAGCAGCACTGGACGTCTGGGGTCTGAAGCTTTCTTT
TRBD1 | TRBJ1-1 | . | TRBV5-1 | CASSLDSDRGVTEAFF | TGCGCCAGCAGCTTGGACTCGGACAGGGGAGTCACTGAAGCTTTCTTT
. | TRBJ2-1 | . | TRBV9 | CTSSSLGPRGPYNEQFF | TGTACCAGCAGCTCCTTGGGTCCCCGCGGCCCCTACAATGAGCAGTTCTTC
TRBD1 | TRBJ1-1 | . | TRBV12-3/TRBV12-4 | CASSRGQGAFF | TGTGCCAGCAGCCGTGGACAGGGAGCTTTCTTT
TRBD1 | TRBJ2-2 | . | TRBV6-2/TRBV6-3 | CAIQQGEATGELFF | TGTGCCATCCAACAGGGGGAGGCCACCGGGGAGCTGTTTTTT
. | TRBJ2-1 | . | TRBV7-2 | CASSSPGENEQFF | TGTGCCAGCAGCTCCCCAGGGGAGAATGAGCAGTTCTTC
. | TRBJ2-1 | few | TRBV12-5 | CASGWSTLSSYNEQFF | TGTGCTAGTGGTTGGAGCACCCTTAGCTCCTACAATGAGCAGTTCTTC
. | TRBJ2-1 | . | TRBV29-1 | CSIWWRQETQFF | TGCAGCATCTGGTGGCGCCAAGAGACCCAGTTCTTC
. | TRBJ2-7 | . | TRBV4-1 | CASSQAGLSSYEQYF | TGCGCCAGCAGCCAGGCCGGGCTCAGCTCCTACGAGCAGTACTTC
. | TRBJ1-1 | . | TRBV7-9 | CASSAEQGPSTEAFF | TGTGCCAGCAGCGCAGAACAGGGCCCCAGCACTGAAGCTTTCTTT
TRBD1 | TRBJ1-6 | few | TRBV4-2 | CASSQAQGAVNSPLHF | TGTGCCAGCAGCCAAGCTCAGGGGGCGGTCAATTCACCCCTCCACTTT
TRBD2 | TRBJ2-7 | . | TRBV4-1 | CASSQGPSSGRNNEQYF | TGCGCCAGCAGCCAGGGACCAAGTAGCGGGCGAAACAATGAGCAGTACTTC
TRBD2 | TRBJ2-1 | . | TRBV12-3/TRBV12-4 | CASRVSGRGVTYNEQFF | TGTGCCAGCAGAGTGAGCGGGCGGGGGGTCACCTACAATGAGCAGTTCTTC
TRBD1 | TRBJ2-1 | . | TRBV9 | CASSVTGVVNEQFF | TGTGCCAGCAGCGTAACAGGGGTAGTCAATGAGCAGTTCTTC
. | TRBJ2-1 | . | TRBV28 | CASIGGPPHEQFF | TGTGCCAGCATTGGGGGGCCCCCCCATGAGCAGTTCTTC
. | TRBJ1-5 | . | TRBV18 | CASSPSPVLPNQPQHF | TGTGCCAGCTCACCAAGTCCCGTACTACCCAATCAGCCCCAGCATTTT
. | TRBJ1-1 | . | TRBV2 | CASSFDRTNTEAFF | TGTGCCAGCAGTTTCGACAGGACAAACACTGAAGCTTTCTTT
TRBD1 | TRBJ2-3 | few | TRBV4-2 | CASSQKRGPDTQYF | TGTGCCAGCAGCCAAAAAAGGGGGCCGGATACGCAGTATTTT
. | TRBJ1-5 | few | TRBV15 | CATSLERTNQPQHF | TGTGCCACCAGCCTAGAGAGGACCAATCAGCCCCAGCATTTT
TRBD1 | TRBJ1-6 | . | TRBV4-2 | CASSQNYRGNSPLHF | TGTGCCAGCAGCCAGAACTACAGGGGGAATTCACCCCTCCACTTT
. | TRBJ1-2 | . | TRBV28 | CASSPTGRPYGYTF | TGTGCCAGCAGTCCTACAGGACGTCCCTATGGCTACACCTTC
. | TRBJ2-5 | few | TRBV9 | CASSALQGLGQETQYF | TGTGCCAGCAGCGCCCTACAGGGACTTGGCCAAGAGACCCAGTACTTC
. | TRBJ2-7 | . | TRBV5-4 | CASSLSGSYSGEQYF | TGTGCCAGCAGCTTGAGTGGATCATATAGTGGTGAGCAGTACTTC
TRBD1 | TRBJ1-4 | . | TRBV9 | CASSYGTGGDEKLFF | TGTGCCAGCAGCTACGGGACAGGGGGAGACGAAAAACTGTTTTTT
. | TRBJ2-7 | . | TRBV7-9 | CASSPPFRLGYEQYF | TGTGCCAGCAGCCCGCCTTTCCGGCTGGGCTACGAGCAGTACTTC
TRBD1 | TRBJ1-4 | few | TRBV12-3/TRBV12-4 | CASSTTSSGGVEKLFF | TGTGCCAGCAGTACAACTTCGTCAGGGGGAGTAGAAAAACTGTTTTTT
TRBD2 | TRBJ2-7 | . | TRBV5-5 | CASSRSGGNYEQYF | TGTGCCAGCAGCCGATCGGGGGGTAACTACGAGCAGTACTTC
TRBD1 | TRBJ1-2 | few | TRBV6-1 | CASTVGQVEGYTF | TGTGCCAGCACTGTGGGACAGGTCGAAGGCTACACCTTC
TRBD2 | TRBJ2-2 | . | TRBV10-3 | CAMRSSGVEELFF | TGTGCCATGAGATCTAGCGGGGTGGAGGAGCTGTTTTTT
. | TRBJ1-1 | . | TRBV7-8 | CASSLGSRDTRTEAFF | TGTGCCAGCAGCTTAGGATCGCGGGACACACGAACTGAAGCTTTCTTT
TRBD1 | TRBJ1-1 | once | TRBV28 | CASSPIRQGAGNTEAFF | TGTGCCAGCAGTCCCATTCGACAGGGAGCGGGCAACACTGAAGCTTTCTTT
. | TRBJ2-7 | few | TRBV5-6 | CASSFRFGTRQISYEQYF | TGTGCCAGCAGCTTCAGATTTGGGACCCGACAGATTTCCTACGAGCAGTACTTC
. | TRBJ2-3 | few | TRBV29-1 | CSVEGSSSTDTQYF | TGCAGCGTTGAGGGATCTTCTAGCACAGATACGCAGTATTTT
. | TRBJ2-7 | . | TRBV20-1 | CSARAENFYEQYF | TGCAGTGCTAGAGCCGAGAACTTCTACGAGCAGTACTTC
. | TRBJ2-2 | . | TRBV30 | CAWSQGWAGELFF | TGTGCCTGGAGTCAGGGATGGGCCGGGGAGCTGTTTTTT
TRBD1 | TRBJ2-1 | . | TRBV20-1 | CSANDPDRGNEQFF | TGCAGTGCCAACGATCCTGACAGGGGCAATGAGCAGTTCTTC